This T cell receptor beta chain comes out of a study of naive and memory T cell subsets. An equimolar mix of two oligonucleotides served as the beta constant-region primer for TRBC1 and TRBC2. Nested alpha and beta constant-region primers with the SP2 primer drove four PCR rounds on ligated cDNA. TCRdb recomputed calls from the UMI-ligation and nested PCR reads with MiXCR, one row per CDR3 protein. The sample contains over 65,000 distinct CDR3 sequences, over 8.5% of which appear only once. The germline V and J ends were trimmed by 8 bases and 7 bases, with 15 bases remaining between them. Looked up from germline, CDR1 is MNHEY and CDR2 is SMNVEV (reference sequence). This CDR3 comprises 13 residues.

This TCR was sampled from a human donor in good health. The source material was naive CD8+ T cells from blood. The chain combines TRBV27 with TRBJ1-5, with D perhaps matching TRBD1 (5 bases). CDR3 sequence: CASGGRVGQPQHF. In nucleotides, the CDR3 is TGTGCCAGCGGGGGGAGGGTTGGGCAGCCCCAGCATTTT.